This entry lists 20 T cell receptor beta chains sequenced from one sample in a study of beta chain features in type 1 diabetes. Of the isolated RNA, all was reverse transcribed, and so the sequenced material was expressed TCRB transcripts. Method: immunoSEQ multiplex PCR; TCRdb's copy keeps in-frame clones and lacks some. In the table there are fewer than 350,000 clones, 15% to 20% of which are singletons. Sample: naive CD4+ T cells from blood. The receptors stem from a woman aged 18-29 years in good health.

This clone was seen more than once but under ten times. The CDR3 reads CAWSRLASEQYF. The CDR3 DNA reads as TGTGCCTGGAGTCGACTAGCTAGCGAGCAGTACTTC. The V and J genes are TRBV30 and TRBJ2-7, with TRBD2 identical over 7 bases. V lost 2 bases and J lost 6; bases outside the gene matches: 4. In germline, CDR1 is GTSNPN, CDR2 SVGIG (reference sequence). The CDR3 consists of 12 residues.

This chain uses TRBV27 with TRBJ2-1; 11 bases fit TRBD1. The V segment lost 6 bases and the J segment 7 bases; nucleotides outside the gene matches: 8. CDR3 length: 15 amino acids. Germline V gene lookup returns CDR1 MNHEY and CDR2 SMNVEV (reference sequence). This CDR3 reads CASRAGDRGRNEQFF. Written as DNA, the CDR3 is TGTGCCAGCAGGGCTGGGGACAGGGGGAGGAATGAGCAGTTCTTC.

This clone has a handful of counts. The chain combines TRBV5-1 with TRBJ2-1, with TRBD2 matching 14 bases. V trimming: 4 bases; J trimming: 8 bases; junction bases outside the gene matches: 8. This CDR3 comprises 16 residues. The germline CDR1 and CDR2 sequences are SGHRS and YFSETQ. The chain's CDR3 is CASSPPGTSGGDEQFF. CDR3 nucleotide sequence: TGCGCCAGCAGCCCCCCCGGGACTAGCGGGGGAGATGAGCAGTTCTTC.

This clone showed up just a few times. The chain couples TRBV5-6 to TRBJ2-7, with D uncertain. The V gene's germline CDR1 is SGHDT and CDR2 YYEEEE. The length of the CDR3 is 16 residues. Trimming stripped 6 bases from V and 0 bases from J, with 19 bases between. CDR3 coding DNA: TGTGCCAGCACTCGTTTAATGTCGGGTTACTCCTACGAGCAGTACTTC. Translated: CASTRLMSGYSYEQYF.

There are a few counts of this clone. The chain employs TRBV5-4 and TRBJ2-5, with 10 nucleotides matching TRBD2. V was pared by 1 base and J by 2 bases, with 2 bases of the junction left unmatched. The CDR3 consists of 15 residues. From germline, CDR1 is SGHNT and CDR2 YYREEE (reference sequence). As DNA, the CDR3 is TGTGCCAGCAGCTTGCTAGCGGGAGCTCAAGAGACCCAGTACTTC. It yields the protein CASSLLAGAQETQYF.

The V call is TRBV4-1, the J call TRBJ1-1; D is unresolved. The CDR3 is 13 residues long. Germline CDR1 and CDR2: MGHRA and YSYEKL. The V gene lost 2 bases and the J gene lost 4 bases, with 8 bases spanning the gap. CDR3 region: CASSQRVVTEAFF. The DNA for the CDR3 is TGCGCCAGCAGCCAACGAGTCGTCACTGAAGCTTTCTTT.

The CDR3 nucleotides are TGCGCCAGCAGCTTTTCCGGGACTAGCGGGGTCGGGGCCCAGTACTTC. Translated, it gives CASSFSGTSGVGAQYF. V is TRBV5-1 and J is TRBJ2-5; TRBD2 aligns across 13 bases. There are 16 residues in the CDR3. V was clipped by 2 bases and J by 9 bases; unmatched bases: 10. CDR1 SGHRS and CDR2 YFSETQ come from the germline V gene.

This clone was found a few times. The chain combines TRBV5-1 with TRBJ1-1; D is unresolved. The CDR3 has 16 residues. With 5 bases removed from V and 4 bases from J, the gap between germline ends came to 21 bases. Germline CDR1 reads SGHRS; CDR2 reads YFSETQ. The CDR3 DNA is TGCGCCAGCAGGGTCGGAGGCCCCGAGGGAGGCACTGAAGCTTTCTTT. It specifies CASRVGGPEGGTEAFF.

In its sample, this clone was seen a few times. The rearrangement uses TRBV10-3 and TRBJ2-1, with D perhaps TRBD2 (6 bases). This CDR3 has 15 residues. Germline lookup yields CDR1 ENHRY and CDR2 SYGVKD. The V gene lost 6 bases and the J gene lost 4 bases, with 16 bases spanning the gap. CDR3 DNA: TGTGCCATCAGCGGGAGCGTCGTAATATACAATGAGCAGTTCTTC. Encoded protein: CAISGSVVIYNEQFF.

The rearrangement uses TRBV5-1 and TRBJ1-3; 8 nucleotides agree with TRBD1. The germline gives CDR1 SGHRS, CDR2 YFSETQ. Trimming cost V 1 base and J 4 bases; bases outside gene matches: 10. The CDR3 is made up of 17 amino acids. The CDR3 loop reads CASSLNGQGFLGNTIYF. CDR3 coding DNA: TGCGCCAGCAGCTTGAACGGACAGGGTTTCTTGGGAAACACCATATATTTT.

The chain employs TRBV2 and TRBJ1-1; 7 bases map to TRBD1. J was trimmed by 2 bases and V by 7 bases; bases with no gene match: 7. Germline V gene lookup returns CDR1 SNHLY and CDR2 FYNNEI. This CDR3 region has 14 residues. In nucleotides, the CDR3 is TGTGCCAGCAAGTCCGGGACAGTCAACACTGAAGCTTTCTTT. Translating gives CASKSGTVNTEAFF.

This clone has more than one count but fewer than ten. The chain carries TRBV5-1 and TRBJ2-1, with 9 nucleotides matching TRBD2. Germline V gives CDR1 SGHRS, CDR2 YFSETQ. The ends lost 0 bases at V and 9 bases at J; junction bases unmatched: 7. The CDR3 loop spans 15 amino acids. CDR3: CASSLGLAAQGEQFF. The CDR3 region has the DNA TGCGCCAGCAGCTTGGGACTAGCGGCGCAGGGTGAGCAGTTCTTC.

This chain joins TRBV11-3 and TRBJ2-1; D is unclear. V gave up 1 base and J gave up 4 bases, with 5 bases separating them. The CDR3 runs to 13 residues. Germline V gene sequence: CDR1 SGHNT, CDR2 YENEEA. In DNA, the CDR3 is TGTGCCAGCAGCTTAGGGCCATACAATGAGCAGTTCTTC. Residues: CASSLGPYNEQFF.

This clone was picked up one time. This chain links TRBV4-1 with TRBJ2-7; TRBD2 is a possible D gene (6 bases). V gave up 0 bases and J gave up 1 base, with 16 bases separating them. CDR1 and CDR2 from the germline V gene are MGHRA and YSYEKL. The CDR3 spans 17 residues. CDR3 coding DNA: TGCGCCAGCAGCCAAGATAGTGCGAGGGAGGTGTCCTACGAGCAGTACTTC. Amino acid sequence: CASSQDSAREVSYEQYF.

The chain recombines TRBV30 with TRBJ2-5; 16 bases are shared with TRBD2. J gave up 2 bases and V 1 base, and 7 bases lay outside the gene matches. CDR3 length: 18 amino acids. The germline CDR1 and CDR2 sequences are GTSNPN and SVGIG (reference sequence). CDR3 loop: CAWSGPPGLAGGQETQYF. Here the CDR3 DNA reads TGTGCCTGGAGTGGGCCTCCGGGACTAGCGGGAGGGCAAGAGACCCAGTACTTC.

V gene TRBV9 combines with J gene TRBJ2-3; D gene uncertain. CDR1 is SGDLS, CDR2 YYNGEE, per germline. The CDR3 is 13 residues long. With 4 bases removed from V and 0 bases from J, the gap between germline ends came to 6 bases. CDR3 region: CASSPPSTDTQYF. CDR3 bases: TGTGCCAGCAGCCCTCCCAGCACAGATACGCAGTATTTT.

Only a few counts were recorded for this clone. The chain has TRBV6-1 and TRBJ2-1, with TRBD2 identical over 8 bases. In germline, CDR1 is MNHNS, CDR2 SASEGT. With 1 base clipped from V and 5 bases from J, the junction kept 7 bases outside the gene matches. The CDR3 contains 16 residues. CDR3 protein: CASSEVLSGGNNEQFF. CDR3 in DNA: TGTGCCAGCAGTGAAGTTCTAAGCGGGGGTAACAATGAGCAGTTCTTC.

This clone was recorded a few times. The chain has TRBV27 and TRBJ1-1, with D maybe TRBD1 (5 bases). With 3 bases removed from V and 2 bases from J, the gap between germline ends came to 19 bases. In germline, CDR1 is MNHEY, CDR2 SMNVEV (reference sequence). This CDR3 spans 17 amino acids. The CDR3 region has the DNA TGTGCCAGCAGTTTTCTACACTCAGGGTTCCGTAACACTGAAGCTTTCTTT. Translating gives CASSFLHSGFRNTEAFF.

This clone has only a few counts. The CDR3 DNA sequence: TGTGCCAGCAGCTTAAGGGGATATGGCTACACCTTC. Protein product: CASSLRGYGYTF. This chain connects TRBV7-9 to TRBJ1-2, with a tentative D call TRBD1 (5 bases). Trimming stripped 2 bases from V and 5 bases from J, with 6 bases between. From germline, CDR1 is SEHNR and CDR2 FQNEAQ (reference sequence). The CDR3 contains 12 residues. The full variable domain, in which reference TRBV7-9 and TRBJ1-2 provide the parts outside the CDR3, is DTGVSQNPRHKITKRGQNVTFRCDPISEHNRLYWYRQTLGQGPEFLTYFQNEAQLEKSRLLSDRFSAERPKGSFSTLEIQRTEQGDSAMYLCASSLRGYGYTFGSGTRLTVV.

The chain links TRBV25-1 to TRBJ2-5; TRBD1 is a possible D gene (5 bases). Germline values: CDR1 MGHDK, CDR2 SYGVNS. This CDR3 region has 15 residues. Trimming pared 4 bases from V and 2 bases from J, leaving 14 bases between. The CDR3 sequence is CASSAQAPRQETQYF. DNA of the CDR3: TGTGCCAGCAGTGCACAGGCCCCCCGACAAGAGACCCAGTACTTC.